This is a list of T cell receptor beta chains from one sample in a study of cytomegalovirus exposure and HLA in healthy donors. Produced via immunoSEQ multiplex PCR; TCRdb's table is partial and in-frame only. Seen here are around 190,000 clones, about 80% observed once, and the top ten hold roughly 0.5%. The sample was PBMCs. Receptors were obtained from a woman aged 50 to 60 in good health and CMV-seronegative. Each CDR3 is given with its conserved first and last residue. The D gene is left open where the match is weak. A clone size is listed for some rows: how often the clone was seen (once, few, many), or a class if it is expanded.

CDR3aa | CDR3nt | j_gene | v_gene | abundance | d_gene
CASSWGQTNYGYTF | TGTGCCAGCAGCTGGGGACAGACTAACTATGGCTACACCTTC | TRBJ1-2 | TRBV5-6 | NA | TRBD1
CASSFGRGDTQYF | TGTGCCAGCAGCTTTGGCAGGGGAGATACGCAGTATTTT | TRBJ2-3 | TRBV7-3 | NA | NA
CASSLTGTGPNTIYF | TGTGCCAGCAGTCTAACAGGGACAGGGCCCAACACCATATATTTT | TRBJ1-3 | TRBV6-6 | NA | TRBD1
CATSRSFDRVAVFF | TGTGCCACCAGCAGATCTTTCGACAGGGTGGCAGTTTTCTTT | TRBJ1-1 | TRBV15 | NA | TRBD1
CSATQEPYGYTF | TGCAGCGCCACCCAGGAACCCTATGGCTACACCTTC | TRBJ1-2 | TRBV29-1 | few | NA
CASSRGTGGDEQYF | TGTGCCAGCAGCCGGGGCACTGGCGGGGACGAGCAGTACTTC | TRBJ2-7 | TRBV5-5 | NA | NA
CASSKGLAGSYEQYF | TGTGCCAGCAGTAAGGGACTAGCGGGATCCTACGAGCAGTACTTC | TRBJ2-7 | TRBV25-1 | NA | TRBD2
CASSLARWEGPNSPLHF | TGTGCCAGCAGCTTAGCGCGCTGGGAGGGTCCTAATTCACCCCTCCACTTT | TRBJ1-6 | TRBV7-8 | NA | NA
CASSFTGEQYF | TGTGCCAGCAGCTTTACGGGGGAGCAGTACTTC | TRBJ2-7 | TRBV5-4 | once | NA
CASSPHGTGGRELFF | TGTGCCAGTAGTCCGCACGGGACAGGGGGCCGAGAGCTGTTTTTT | TRBJ2-2 | TRBV19 | NA | TRBD1
CASSPPGQGDEKLFF | TGTGCCAGCTCACCACCGGGACAGGGAGATGAAAAACTGTTTTTT | TRBJ1-4 | TRBV18 | NA | TRBD1
CASSSGTRPGEQYF | TGTGCCAGCAGCTCCGGGACAAGGCCCGGCGAGCAGTACTTC | TRBJ2-7 | TRBV11-2 | few | NA
CASSYPGYGYTF | TGTGCCAGCAGTTACCCAGGATATGGCTACACCTTC | TRBJ1-2 | TRBV6-5 | NA | NA
CASSSRDRGRLSYEQYF | TGTGCCAGCAGCTCCCGGGACAGGGGGCGCTTGAGCTACGAGCAGTACTTC | TRBJ2-7 | TRBV13 | NA | TRBD1
CAIRQTLSGGARNEQFF | TGTGCCATCAGACAAACCCTAAGCGGGGGGGCTCGGAATGAGCAGTTCTTC | TRBJ2-1 | TRBV10-3 | NA | TRBD2
CASSYSNGGIYEQYF | TGTGCCAGCAGTTACTCGAACGGCGGGATCTACGAGCAGTACTTC | TRBJ2-7 | TRBV6-6 | NA | NA
CASRYGTGVSDTQYF | TGTGCAAGTCGCTACGGGACAGGGGTTTCAGATACGCAGTATTTT | TRBJ2-3 | TRBV12-2 | few | NA
CASSLAGGSTDTQYF | TGTGCCAGCAGCTTAGCGGGAGGGAGCACAGATACGCAGTATTTT | TRBJ2-3 | TRBV5-4 | few | TRBD2
CASSVTLGQGAGGTGELFF | TGTGCCAGCAGCGTGACCCTGGGACAGGGGGCCGGGGGCACCGGGGAGCTGTTTTTT | TRBJ2-2 | TRBV9 | NA | TRBD1
CASSLEAGSGYTF | TGCGCCAGCAGCTTGGAGGCAGGCAGTGGCTACACCTTC | TRBJ1-2 | TRBV5-1 | NA | NA
CASSNLAGFHYNEQFF | TGTGCCAGCAGCAACCTAGCGGGGTTCCACTACAATGAGCAGTTCTTC | TRBJ2-1 | TRBV14 | NA | TRBD2
CSVALGGQGFTYEQYF | TGCAGCGTTGCCCTTGGGGGACAGGGCTTTACCTACGAGCAGTACTTC | TRBJ2-7 | TRBV29-1 | NA | TRBD1
CASSQDLGSYEQYF | TGTGCCAGCAGCCAAGATCTCGGGTCCTACGAGCAGTACTTC | TRBJ2-7 | TRBV14 | NA | NA
CASSPGSVGELFF | TGTGCCAGCAGCCCAGGGTCGGTAGGGGAGCTGTTTTTT | TRBJ2-2 | TRBV7-3 | few | NA
CASSIEGYRGPYEQYF | TGTGCCAGTAGTATAGAGGGTTACAGGGGCCCCTACGAGCAGTACTTC | TRBJ2-7 | TRBV19 | NA | TRBD1
CASSQGLGLRGATGELFF | TGCGCCAGCAGCCAGGGGCTTGGATTGCGGGGGGCTACCGGGGAGCTGTTTTTT | TRBJ2-2 | TRBV4-3 | NA | TRBD2
CASIDRGNTEAFF | TGTGCCAGTATCGACAGGGGGAACACTGAAGCTTTCTTT | TRBJ1-1 | TRBV19 | NA | TRBD1
CAWSQLGGPQFF | TGTGCCTGGAGTCAACTGGGGGGTCCGCAGTTCTTC | TRBJ2-1 | TRBV30 | NA | NA
CASSRTGTGNTGELFF | TGTGCCAGCAGCCGGACCGGGACAGGGAACACCGGGGAGCTGTTTTTT | TRBJ2-2 | TRBV5-4 | NA | TRBD1
CASSLGTSGTPVGEQYF | TGTGCCAGCAGTCTAGGGACTAGCGGAACGCCGGTGGGGGAGCAGTACTTC | TRBJ2-7 | TRBV7-2 | NA | TRBD2
CASSYIRGQGFTEAFF | TGTGCCAGCAGTTACATTCGGGGACAGGGGTTCACTGAAGCTTTCTTT | TRBJ1-1 | TRBV6-5 | NA | TRBD1
CAPRWKSGQPQHF | TGTGCCCCACGCTGGAAGTCGGGTCAGCCCCAGCATTTT | TRBJ1-5 | TRBV28 | NA | NA
CASSYLLKGQGEQYF | TGTGCCAGCAGCTACCTGTTGAAGGGGCAGGGCGAGCAGTACTTC | TRBJ2-7 | TRBV7-9 | NA | NA
CASTELGAEQFF | TGTGCCAGCACCGAACTAGGCGCTGAGCAGTTCTTC | TRBJ2-1 | TRBV2 | NA | NA
CATPGQVNTGELFF | TGTGCCACTCCGGGACAGGTGAACACCGGGGAGCTGTTTTTT | TRBJ2-2 | TRBV7-9 | NA | TRBD1
CATTQGNTEAFF | TGTGCCACTACACAGGGGAACACTGAAGCTTTCTTT | TRBJ1-1 | TRBV19 | NA | NA
CSALTAGELFF | TGCAGTGCGCTTACGGCCGGGGAGCTGTTTTTT | TRBJ2-2 | TRBV20-1 | NA | NA
CASSSPWTGVRTGELFF | TGTGCCAGCAGCTCGCCGTGGACAGGGGTTCGGACCGGGGAGCTGTTTTTT | TRBJ2-2 | TRBV11-2 | NA | TRBD1
CASSSGLAGAHAQYF | TGTGCCAGCAGTTCGGGACTAGCGGGAGCCCACGCGCAGTACTTC | TRBJ2-7 | TRBV6-7 | NA | TRBD2
CASTPRDYGNTIYF | TGTGCCAGTACCCCCAGGGATTATGGAAACACCATATATTTT | TRBJ1-3 | TRBV19 | NA | NA
CASSPVLGGSYEQYF | TGTGCCAGCAGCCCCGTGCTGGGGGGGTCCTACGAGCAGTACTTC | TRBJ2-7 | TRBV11-2 | NA | TRBD2
CASSGGENVSNQPQHF | TGTGCCAGCAGTGGGGGGGAGAATGTTAGCAATCAGCCCCAGCATTTT | TRBJ1-5 | TRBV6-1 | NA | NA
CASSEILREETQYF | TGTGCCAGCAGTGAAATTCTCCGAGAAGAGACCCAGTACTTC | TRBJ2-5 | TRBV2 | NA | NA
CASSVGSRGEQFF | TGCGCCAGCAGCGTGGGCAGTAGGGGTGAGCAGTTCTTC | TRBJ2-1 | TRBV5-1 | NA | NA
CASSLSDRDLSGELFF | TGCGCCAGCAGCTTGTCGGACAGGGATCTCTCCGGGGAGCTGTTTTTT | TRBJ2-2 | TRBV5-1 | NA | TRBD1
CASRPGGYQETQYF | TGTGCCAGCAGGCCGGGCGGGTACCAAGAGACCCAGTACTTC | TRBJ2-5 | TRBV6-5 | NA | NA
CASRELAGVYNEQFF | TGTGCCAGCAGGGAACTAGCGGGGGTTTACAATGAGCAGTTCTTC | TRBJ2-1 | TRBV6-1 | NA | TRBD2
CASSLKQTGGYGYTF | TGTGCCAGCAGTTTAAAACAGACAGGGGGCTATGGCTACACCTTC | TRBJ1-2 | TRBV28 | NA | TRBD1
CASSPGGDGYTF | TGTGCCAGCAGCCCCGGCGGTGATGGCTACACCTTC | TRBJ1-2 | TRBV9 | once | NA
CASSAWTGSGDTQYF | TGTGCCAGCAGTGCGTGGACAGGGTCTGGCGATACGCAGTATTTT | TRBJ2-3 | TRBV27 | NA | TRBD1
CASSIQGGGYGYTF | TGTGCCAGCAGTATCCAGGGAGGGGGGTATGGCTACACCTTC | TRBJ1-2 | TRBV28 | once | NA
CASRSGTGGYNEQFF | TGTGCCAGCAGGTCCGGGACAGGGGGATACAATGAGCAGTTCTTC | TRBJ2-1 | TRBV6-1 | NA | TRBD1
CASSLGTDQPQHF | TGTGCCAGCAGCTTAGGCACTGATCAGCCCCAGCATTTT | TRBJ1-5 | TRBV13 | NA | NA
CASSLESYFGYTF | TGTGCCAGCAGCTTAGAATCATACTTCGGCTACACCTTC | TRBJ1-2 | TRBV11-2 | NA | NA
CASSSTGSSYNEQFF | TGTGCCAGCAGCTCAACAGGGAGCTCCTACAATGAGCAGTTCTTC | TRBJ2-1 | TRBV9 | NA | NA
CASSRITGTGGPGELFF | TGTGCCAGCAGCCGAATAACCGGGACAGGGGGCCCCGGGGAGCTGTTTTTT | TRBJ2-2 | TRBV7-9 | NA | TRBD1
CASSLGGEDTQYF | TGTGCCAGCAGTCTAGGGGGGGAAGATACGCAGTATTTT | TRBJ2-3 | TRBV28 | NA | NA